These 3 T cell receptor beta chains originate from one sample sequenced in a study of cytomegalovirus exposure and HLA in healthy donors. Primers for the PCR totalled 60 Vbeta and 13 Jbeta. The repertoire was sequenced with immunoSEQ multiplex PCR; TCRdb's copy has only in-frame clones and lacks some. The sample holds under 45,000 clones, around 64% seen once. Sequenced sample: PBMCs. Receptors originate from a human donor in good health.

This chain joins TRBV7-2 and TRBJ1-2; TRBD1 might be the D (5 bases). The CDR3 is made up of 15 amino acids. Germline CDR1 SGHTA, CDR2 FQGNSA. Trimming stripped 0 bases from V and 3 bases from J, with 11 bases between. CDR3 loop: CASSLARGTYYGYTF. CDR3 bases: TGTGCCAGCAGCTTAGCTCGGGGGACCTACTATGGCTACACCTTC.

The chain couples TRBV18 to TRBJ1-1, with D uncertain. Germline V CDR1 and CDR2: KGHSH, LQKENI. V was trimmed by 3 bases and J by 2 bases, leaving 7 bases between them. CDR3 length: 13 residues. CDR3: CASSPGSNTEAFF. CDR3 in DNA: TGTGCCAGCTCACCCGGGTCCAACACTGAAGCTTTCTTT.

J is TRBJ1-2 and V is TRBV6-6; possible D gene TRBD1, 5 bases. Trimming took off 0 bases at V and 5 bases at J, with 16 bases between the two ends. Germline V lookup: CDR1 MNHNY, CDR2 SVGAGI (reference sequence). The CDR3 loop spans 16 amino acids. CDR3 loop: CASSYSPVRVEYGYTF. The CDR3 region has the DNA TGTGCCAGCAGTTACTCCCCTGTCAGGGTGGAGTATGGCTACACCTTC.